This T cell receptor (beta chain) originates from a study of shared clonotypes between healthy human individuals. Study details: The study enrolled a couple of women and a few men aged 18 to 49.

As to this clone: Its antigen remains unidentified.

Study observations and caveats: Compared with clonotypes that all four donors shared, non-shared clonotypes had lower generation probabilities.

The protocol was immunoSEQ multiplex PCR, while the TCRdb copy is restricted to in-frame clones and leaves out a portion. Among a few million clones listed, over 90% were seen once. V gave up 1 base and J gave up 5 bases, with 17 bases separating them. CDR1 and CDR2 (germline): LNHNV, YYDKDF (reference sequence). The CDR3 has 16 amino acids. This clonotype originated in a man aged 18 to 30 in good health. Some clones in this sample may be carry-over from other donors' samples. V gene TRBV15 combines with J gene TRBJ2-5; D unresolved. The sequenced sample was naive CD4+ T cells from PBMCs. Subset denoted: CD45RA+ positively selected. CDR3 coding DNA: TGTGCCACCAGCAGAGTTCCCACCTGGGTAGGCGAGACCCAGTACTTC. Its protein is CATSRVPTWVGETQYF.